This TCR beta chain was sequenced for a study of T cell repertoires in cytomegalovirus infection (dated by TCRdb to the late 2010s). Regarding the research as a whole: Because public TCR beta signatures pointed to carriage of CMV infection together with the matching HLA type, the HLA type of each donor mattered for the analysis. Results and caveats for the whole study, not just this receptor: The ex vivo response was dominated by HLA-C-restricted CMV-specific TCR beta clonotypes, which also provided the single most frequent clonotype in two of eight donors. In both this cohort and an independent cohort of 300 to 450 donors, the cumulative frequency of public TCR beta family members distinguished carriers of CMV infection plus the relevant HLA type.

From V the trimming removes 8 bases and from J it removes 5 bases, while the gene matches leave 8 bases of the junction unaccounted for. The germline V gene provides CDR1 MNHEY and CDR2 SVGEGT. CDR3 length: 15 amino acids, cysteine to phenylalanine. The sequence is cut down to CDR3 DNA, 45 bases in frame from base 1. To note about this clonotype: Its antigen is currently not known. Base qualities are not provided; no much larger clone lies one nucleotide away.

Sequencer: Illumina HiSeq 1500. The public reads were run again by TCRdb, first through fastp at Q25 and then through MiXCR, and only productive beta chains were kept. When rows share a CDR3 protein, they turn into one entry using the most common DNA and genes. The sample contains 310,000 or so distinct CDR3 sequences, about 25% of them found a single time. The ten biggest clones cover approximately 15% of the sample. The clonotype comes from a human donor in good health (CMV status not recorded). Some clones in this sample may be carry-over from other donors' samples. Sample: PBMCs. Recombination linked TRBV6-2 or TRBV6-3 to TRBJ2-2; 10 central bases correspond to TRBD1. The CDR3 protein sequence reads: CASRHGTGETGELFF. The nucleotides are TGTGCCAGCCGCCACGGGACAGGGGAAACCGGGGAGCTGTTTTTT.